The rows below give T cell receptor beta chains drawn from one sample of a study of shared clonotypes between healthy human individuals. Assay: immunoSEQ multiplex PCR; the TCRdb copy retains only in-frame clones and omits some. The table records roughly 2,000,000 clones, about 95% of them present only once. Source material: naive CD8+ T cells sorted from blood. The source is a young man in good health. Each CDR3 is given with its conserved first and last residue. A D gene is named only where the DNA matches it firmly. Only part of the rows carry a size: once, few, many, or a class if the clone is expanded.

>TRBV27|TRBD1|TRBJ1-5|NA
TGTGCCAGCAGTCCCTCGGGACAGGGTGCTCAGCCCCAGCATTTT
CASSPSGQGAQPQHF
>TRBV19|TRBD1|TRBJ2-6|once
TGTGCCACCGCCGGGACAGGGCACTCTGGGGCCAACGTCCTGACTTTC
CATAGTGHSGANVLTF
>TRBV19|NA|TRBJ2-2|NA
TGTGCCAGTAGTCCCCGGGACCCGGTCGGCACCGGGGAGCTGTTTTTT
CASSPRDPVGTGELFF
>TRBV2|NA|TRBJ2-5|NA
TGTGCCAGCAGTGAAACAGGGACGGAGACCCAGTACTTC
CASSETGTETQYF
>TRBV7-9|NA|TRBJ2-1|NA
TGTGCCAGCAGCCCCCATTACAATGAGCAGTTCTTC
CASSPHYNEQFF
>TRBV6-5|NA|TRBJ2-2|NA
TGTGCCAGCAGTTACTCGTGGGGAGAGAAGACCGGGGAGCTGTTTTTT
CASSYSWGEKTGELFF
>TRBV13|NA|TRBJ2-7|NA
TGTGCCAGCAGCACCCACGGGGCCTACGAGCAGTACTTC
CASSTHGAYEQYF
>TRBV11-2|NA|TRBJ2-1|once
TGTGCCAGCAGCCCGTTAGCCAATGAGCAGTTCTTC
CASSPLANEQFF
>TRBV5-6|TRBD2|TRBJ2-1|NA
TGTGCCAGCAGCTTCGGCGCGGGAGCCAGGGAGCAGTTCTTC
CASSFGAGAREQFF
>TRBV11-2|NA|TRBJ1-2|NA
TGTGCCAGCAGTTCTGGGGGGTTCTATGGCTACACCTTC
CASSSGGFYGYTF
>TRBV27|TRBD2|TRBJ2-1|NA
TGTGCCAGCAGTTTATCGGCTAGCGGAGACAATGAGCAGTTCTTC
CASSLSASGDNEQFF
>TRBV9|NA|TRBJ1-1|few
TGTGCCAGCAGCGTAGAACCCACCTATGAAGCTTTCTTT
CASSVEPTYEAFF
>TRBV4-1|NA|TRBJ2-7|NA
TGCGCCAGCAGCCAAGATCCCGGGGAAGGATCCTACGAGCAGTACTTC
CASSQDPGEGSYEQYF
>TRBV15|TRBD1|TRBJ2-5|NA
TGTGCCACCAGCGGCCGGGACAGGGGGCTTGAGGAGACCCAGTACTTC
CATSGRDRGLEETQYF
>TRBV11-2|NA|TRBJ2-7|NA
TGTGCCAGCAGCCCTCCGGGGGTGCGGGAGCAGTACTTC
CASSPPGVREQYF
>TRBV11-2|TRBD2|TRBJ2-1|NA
TGTGCCAGCAGCCCGGAACCGGGACTAGCGGCAAACAATGAGCAGTTCTTC
CASSPEPGLAANNEQFF
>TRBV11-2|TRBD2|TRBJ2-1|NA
TGTGCCAGCAGCTTAGTAGCGGGAGGGTATGAGCAGTTCTTC
CASSLVAGGYEQFF
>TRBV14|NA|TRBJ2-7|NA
TGTGCCAGCAGCCAAGATGACAGTTACGAGCAGTACTTC
CASSQDDSYEQYF
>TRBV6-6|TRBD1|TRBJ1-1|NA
TGTGCCAGCAGGGGAGGGGGCGGCACTGAAGCTTTCTTT
CASRGGGGTEAFF
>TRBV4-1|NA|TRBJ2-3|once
TGCGCCAGCAGCTATGGACCAGATACGCAGTATTTT
CASSYGPDTQYF
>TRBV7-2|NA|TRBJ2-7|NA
TGTGCCAGCAGCTTAGCTGCTATCGACGAGCAGTACTTC
CASSLAAIDEQYF
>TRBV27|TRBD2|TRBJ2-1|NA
TGTGCCAGCACCCTGGGGGGGACTAGCGGGAGGGTCTACAATGAGCAGTTCTTC
CASTLGGTSGRVYNEQFF